This entry lists 21 T cell receptor beta chains sequenced from one sample in a study of beta chain features in type 1 diabetes. Isolated RNA was reverse transcribed in full, so expressed TCRB transcripts were sequenced. Produced via immunoSEQ multiplex PCR; TCRdb's table is partial and in-frame only. In the table there are over 150,000 clones, about 13% of which are singletons. Sequencing was done on a sample of central memory CD4+ T cells from blood. The receptor set was obtained from a young woman in good health.

The chain employs TRBV4-2 and TRBJ2-5; D is unclear. There are 15 residues in the CDR3. Trimming took 4 bases from V and 5 from J, leaving 17 bases between them. Germline V gene lookup returns CDR1 LGHNA and CDR2 YNFKEQ. CDR3 sequence: CASSPKSEEWETQYF. CDR3 DNA: TGTGCCAGCAGCCCAAAAAGTGAGGAGTGGGAGACCCAGTACTTC.

This rearrangement joins TRBV7-8 to TRBJ2-1; a weak D match, TRBD2 (6 bases). The CDR3 is 17 amino acids. Germline V gene data show CDR1 as SGHVS and CDR2 as FQNEAQ. V lost 2 bases and J 2 bases, leaving 16 bases between the germline ends. The CDR3 reads CASSLRLGTPTYNEQFF. In DNA form, the CDR3 reads TGTGCCAGCAGCTTAAGGCTAGGGACTCCAACCTACAATGAGCAGTTCTTC.

This clone was seen more than once but under ten times. The chain uses TRBV2 and TRBJ1-5; D unclear. The CDR3 runs 13 residues. Looked up from germline, CDR1 is SNHLY and CDR2 is FYNNEI. Trimming stripped 7 bases from V and 9 bases from J, with 16 bases between. DNA of the CDR3: TGTGCCAGCAAAGTGCGACCCGCAGGGCCCCAGCATTTT. It translates to CASKVRPAGPQHF.

The chain is built from TRBV23-1 and TRBJ2-2; 7 bases agree with TRBD1. TRBV23-1 is an open reading frame whose function is uncertain. V was clipped by 6 bases and J by 2 bases; unmatched bases: 6. The CDR3 is 15 amino acids. The CDR3 loop is CASRSGQPNTGELFF. In DNA, the CDR3 is TGCGCCAGCAGATCGGGACAGCCAAACACCGGGGAGCTGTTTTTT.

This clone was observed a few times. The rearrangement links TRBV28 to TRBJ2-7; tentative D call: TRBD2 (6 bases). V was pared by 4 bases and J by 5 bases, with 18 bases between. The CDR3 consists of 15 residues. Germline V lookup: CDR1 MDHEN, CDR2 SYDVKM. The DNA for the CDR3 is TGTGCCAGCAGTTCGCCGGGACTTTCTAGTGACGAGCAGTACTTC. It specifies CASSSPGLSSDEQYF.

Points on this clone: Other DNA sequences in this sample translate to the same CDR3. V usage is TRBV28 and J usage is TRBJ1-2, with D possibly matching TRBD1 (5 bases). This CDR3 region has 13 residues. The V end lost 3 bases, the J end lost 4 bases, and 9 bases lay between the germline ends. Germline lookup yields CDR1 MDHEN and CDR2 SYDVKM. DNA for the CDR3: TGTGCCAGCAGTTTTGGTCAGGGCTATGGCTACACCTTC. It encodes CASSFGQGYGYTF.

This clone turned up a few times. V and J are TRBV30 and TRBJ1-2, with D possibly matching TRBD1 (5 bases). Germline loops: CDR1 GTSNPN, CDR2 SVGIG (reference sequence). V shed 0 bases and J shed 4 bases, with 9 bases lying between them. The CDR3 spans 13 residues. The CDR3 DNA is TGTGCCTGGAGTGTAGGGGCAGCCTATGGCTACACCTTC. Amino acids: CAWSVGAAYGYTF.

This clone has only a few counts. This sequence joins TRBV19 and TRBJ1-4; no definite D call. Looked up from germline, CDR1 is LNHDA and CDR2 is SQIVND (reference sequence). This CDR3 region has 14 residues. Trimming took 6 bases from V and 1 from J, leaving 9 bases between them. This CDR3 reads CASSFVQTNEKLFF. The CDR3 coding sequence is TGTGCCAGTAGCTTCGTACAAACTAATGAAAAACTGTTTTTT.

The table lists this clone with many counts. V usage is TRBV29-1 and J usage is TRBJ1-5, with D maybe TRBD1 (5 bases). The germline V gene has CDR1 SQVTM and CDR2 ANQGSEA. The CDR3 runs to 13 residues. Trimming removed 4 bases from V and 6 bases from J, with 13 bases in between. The CDR3 loop reads CSVAGGLSQPQHF. CDR3 coding DNA: TGCAGCGTTGCGGGGGGACTGAGTCAGCCCCAGCATTTT. Complete variable domain (other parts from reference TRBV29-1 and TRBJ1-5): SAVISQKPSRDICQRGTSLTIQCQVDSQVTMMFWYRQQPGQSLTLIATANQGSEATYESGFVIDKFPISRPNLTFSTLTVSNMSPEDSSIYLCSVAGGLSQPQHFGDGTRLSIL.

This clone was detected a few times. This rearrangement joins TRBV19 to TRBJ1-1; 9 nucleotides line up with TRBD1. CDR3 length: 13 residues. CDR1 is LNHDA and CDR2 is SQIVND in the germline V gene (reference sequence). V gave up 6 bases and J gave up 8 bases; unmatched junction bases: 7. The CDR3 DNA is TGTGCCAGTAGGCTGACAGGGGGAACCGAAGCTTTCTTT. The encoded protein is CASRLTGGTEAFF.

In its sample, this clone was seen many times. The V and J genes are TRBV1 and TRBJ2-4; the D call in the table, TRBD2, was not verified against the DNA. TRBV1 is assigned pseudogene status. This CDR3 region has 12 residues. The CDR3 here is CTSSQVRAWPYF. The CDR3 DNA is TGCACCAGCAGCCAAGTGAGAGCGTGGCCGTACTTC.

J is TRBJ1-5 and V is TRBV18; D gene ambiguous. V lost 3 bases to trimming and J lost 4 bases, with 13 bases between them. Germline V lookup: CDR1 KGHSH, CDR2 LQKENI. The CDR3 is 15 amino acids. This CDR3 is CASSPSPGVNQPQHF. CDR3 DNA sequence: TGTGCCAGCTCACCCTCCCCCGGGGTAAATCAGCCCCAGCATTTT.

This chain uses TRBV10-3 with TRBJ1-4; 9 positions match TRBD1. Germline-derived CDR1 and CDR2 are ENHRY and SYGVKD. Trimming took 6 bases from V and 4 from J; bases not matched to a gene: 9. The CDR3 runs 16 residues. In DNA form, the CDR3 reads TGTGCCATCAGGGCAGGGGACAGGGACCTTAATGAAAAACTGTTTTTT. It specifies CAIRAGDRDLNEKLFF.

The CDR3 loop reads CASRILRANYGYTF. The CDR3 DNA follows: TGCGCCAGCAGAATCCTACGGGCTAACTATGGCTACACCTTC. The V gene is TRBV5-1, the J gene TRBJ1-2; D call uncertain. CDR3 length: 14 amino acids. Trimming pared 5 bases from V and 0 bases from J, leaving 11 bases between. Germline V gene lookup returns CDR1 SGHRS and CDR2 YFSETQ.

The V call is TRBV2, the J call TRBJ2-2, with 8 positions matching TRBD2. Germline loops: CDR1 SNHLY, CDR2 FYNNEI. The CDR3 covers 15 residues. The V segment lost 3 bases and the J segment 5 bases; nucleotides outside the gene matches: 5. The DNA of the CDR3 is TGTGCCAGCAGTGATCCGGGGGGGAGGACCGGGGAGCTGTTTTTT. Translation: CASSDPGGRTGELFF.

This clone was observed a handful of times. This sequence joins TRBV2 and TRBJ2-7, with TRBD2 matching over 13 bases. Germline V gene lookup returns CDR1 SNHLY and CDR2 FYNNEI. CDR3 length equals 14 residues. V shed 10 bases, J shed 3 bases, and the junction held 6 bases outside the gene matches. The CDR3 here is CATETSGRSYEQYF. In DNA, the CDR3 is TGTGCCACCGAGACTAGCGGGAGGAGCTACGAGCAGTACTTC.

J is TRBJ2-1 and V is TRBV25-1; perhaps TRBD2 as D (6 bases). The CDR3 has 12 amino acids. Germline CDR1 reads MGHDK; CDR2 reads SYGVNS. Trimming took 8 bases from V and 2 from J, leaving 7 bases between them. The CDR3, as DNA: TGTGCCAGCGGAGGGGCCTACAATGAGCAGTTCTTC. It translates to CASGGAYNEQFF.

The CDR3 DNA is TGTGCCAGCAGCTTCGGACAGGGAGGCTCCTACGAGCAGTACTTC. This encodes CASSFGQGGSYEQYF. The J gene is TRBJ2-7, the V gene TRBV7-2; 8 bases map to TRBD1. Per germline, CDR1 SGHTA and CDR2 FQGNSA. V trimming: 3 bases; J trimming: 0 bases; junction bases outside the gene matches: 4. This CDR3 spans 15 amino acids. Combining the CDR3 with reference TRBV7-2 and TRBJ2-7 gives the whole variable domain GAGVSQSPSNKVTEKGKDVELRCDPISGHTALYWYRQSLGQGLEFLIYFQGNSAPDKSGLPSDRFSAERTGGSVSTLTIQRTQQEDSAVYLCASSFGQGGSYEQYFGPGTRLTVT.

This chain connects TRBV7-9 to TRBJ2-7; D might be TRBD1 (6 bases). This CDR3 is built from 13 residues. Trimming removed 5 bases from V and 4 bases from J, with 12 bases in between. The germline CDR1 and CDR2 sequences are SEHNR and FQNEAQ (reference sequence). CDR3 bases: TGTGCCAGCAGCCCCGGGACATTTTACGAGCAGTACTTC. It yields the protein CASSPGTFYEQYF. Combining the CDR3 with reference TRBV7-9 and TRBJ2-7 gives the whole variable domain DTGVSQNPRHKITKRGQNVTFRCDPISEHNRLYWYRQTLGQGPEFLTYFQNEAQLEKSRLLSDRFSAERPKGSFSTLEIQRTEQGDSAMYLCASSPGTFYEQYFGPGTRLTVT.

This clone came up a few times. The J gene is TRBJ2-7, the V gene TRBV30; D is possibly TRBD1 (7 bases). In germline, CDR1 is GTSNPN, CDR2 SVGIG (reference sequence). Trimming left V 2 bases short and J 4 bases short, with 12 bases between. The CDR3 has 13 residues. Here the CDR3 reads CAWSSTGRYEQYF. The CDR3 DNA reads TGTGCCTGGAGTTCGACAGGGAGGTACGAGCAGTACTTC.

The table lists this clone with a few counts. This rearrangement joins TRBV6-1 to TRBJ2-1; maybe TRBD1 (6 bases). CDR3 length: 15 amino acids. The ends were cut back, 11 bases at V and 6 bases at J, with 23 bases in the middle. The V gene's germline CDR1 is MNHNS and CDR2 SASEGT. This CDR3 is CAGSLGAGARNEQFF. The CDR3 DNA follows: TGTGCCGGGTCTCTCGGGGCAGGGGCCCGCAATGAGCAGTTCTTC.